These 31 T cell receptor beta chains came from one sample sequenced in a study of early T cells in non-severe SARS-CoV-2 infection. Each CDR3 protein gets one entry after TCRdb re-called the 5' RACE reads with MiXCR. The sample has some 82,000 distinct CDR3 sequences, 5.5% to 7.5% seen once. The sample consisted of whole blood. The receptors shown here come from an adult who was a healthcare worker with PCR-confirmed SARS-CoV-2 infection or an uninfected control (not recorded which).

This clonotype was seen ten or more times. The chain carries TRBV19 and TRBJ2-7; D is uncertain. V was shortened by 10 bases and J by 4 bases, with 20 bases between the two germline ends. The CDR3 is 14 residues long. Germline V gene data show CDR1 as LNHDA and CDR2 as SQIVND (reference sequence). The CDR3 nucleotides are TGTGCCAAGCCACTATGGGCCTGTTTATACGAGCAGTACTTC. It yields the protein CAKPLWACLYEQYF.

In this sample, this clonotype turned up many times. The V and J genes are TRBV30 and TRBJ2-5, with 7 bases fitting TRBD2. Trimming at V came to 2 bases and at J to 5 bases, leaving 5 bases not matched to a gene. The CDR3 runs 13 residues. Germline-derived CDR1 and CDR2 are GTSNPN and SVGIG (reference sequence). The CDR3 DNA is TGTGCCTGGAGTAACGTGGGAGGGGAGACCCAGTACTTC. Protein product: CAWSNVGGETQYF.

In its sample, this clonotype was seen a few times. This chain connects TRBV29-1 to TRBJ1-1; perhaps TRBD1 as D (6 bases). This CDR3 is built from 13 residues. Germline lookup yields CDR1 SQVTM and CDR2 ANQGSEA. V was trimmed by 7 bases and J by 1 base, leaving 13 bases between them. The DNA of the CDR3 is TGCAGCGCATCCGGGACACCGAACACTGAAGCTTTCTTT. Translating gives CSASGTPNTEAFF.

The DNA of the CDR3 is TGTGCCAGCAGTTACGGCGGGAACTCCTACGAGCAGTACTTC. This encodes CASSYGGNSYEQYF. The chain employs TRBV6-5 and TRBJ2-7; tentatively, D is TRBD2 (6 bases). The CDR3 is 14 residues long. V was cut by 2 bases and J by 0 bases, with 8 bases left in between. Germline CDR1 MNHEY, CDR2 SVGAGI.

This clonotype was observed a few times. The gene calls are TRBV12-3 or TRBV12-4 and TRBJ1-1, with TRBD1 matching over 12 bases. The V gene end was trimmed by 2 bases and the J gene end by 5 bases; junction bases not matched to a gene: 9. The CDR3 loop spans 17 amino acids. The CDR3 is CASSLRGTGGPSTEAFF. As DNA, the CDR3 is TGTGCCAGCAGTTTAAGGGGGACAGGGGGCCCTAGTACTGAAGCTTTCTTT.

Many counts were recorded for this clonotype. The chain uses TRBV10-1 and TRBJ1-2; tentative D call: TRBD1 (5 bases). Germline V CDR1 and CDR2: WNHNN, SYGVQD (reference sequence). Between the trimmed V and J ends, which lost 6 bases and 7 bases, there was a span of 15 bases. The length of the CDR3 is 13 residues. CDR3 residues: CASSSGTASGYTF. Here the CDR3 DNA reads TGCGCCAGCAGCTCCGGGACGGCCTCTGGCTACACCTTC.

This sequence joins TRBV6-5 and TRBJ1-3, with D uncertain. V lost 6 bases and J 1 base, leaving 10 bases between the germline ends. The germline CDR1 and CDR2 sequences are MNHEY and SVGAGI. The CDR3 totals 14 residues. This chain's CDR3 is CASSRSGSGNTIYF. The DNA of the CDR3 is TGTGCCAGCAGCCGCAGCGGTTCTGGAAACACCATATATTTT.

This clonotype was counted a few times. This CDR3 is CASSLRSLGNEQFF. The DNA for the CDR3 is TGTGCCAGCAGTTTACGGAGCCTGGGGAATGAGCAGTTCTTC. This rearrangement joins TRBV27 to TRBJ2-1; unclear D gene. Germline CDR1 is MNHEY and CDR2 is SMNVEV (reference sequence). The CDR3 has 14 amino acids. The ends were cut back, 2 bases at V and 7 bases at J, with 12 bases in the middle.

This clonotype was seen ten or more times. The chain couples TRBV6-6 to TRBJ2-7, with a weak D call TRBD1 (6 bases). Trimming left V 5 bases short and J 2 bases short, with 16 bases between. CDR3 length: 15 amino acids. Germline values: CDR1 MNHNY, CDR2 SVGAGI (reference sequence). For the CDR3, the DNA is TGTGCCAGCAGTCAAACCGGGACACCGCCCTACGAGCAGTACTTC. This sequence encodes CASSQTGTPPYEQYF.

The chain has TRBV6-4 and TRBJ2-3, with D perhaps matching TRBD2 (7 bases). Per germline, CDR1 MRHNA and CDR2 SNTAGT. Deletions cut 3 bases from V and 4 bases from J, with 11 bases between. The CDR3 spans 14 residues. CDR3 residues: CASSEEGGADTQYF. CDR3 nucleotide sequence: TGTGCCAGCAGTGAAGAGGGGGGGGCAGATACGCAGTATTTT.

V gene TRBV2 combines with J gene TRBJ2-5; 8 bases are shared with TRBD2. CDR3 length equals 14 residues. Germline-derived CDR1 and CDR2 are SNHLY and FYNNEI. The ends lost 5 bases at V and 1 base at J; junction bases unmatched: 3. CDR3: CASSHSGAQETQYF. CDR3 nucleotide sequence: TGTGCCAGCAGTCATAGCGGGGCCCAAGAGACCCAGTACTTC.

Comment on this clonotype: A read error may produce the germline difference seen at one junction end. The chain is built from TRBV14 and TRBJ1-2; TRBD1 agrees at 7 bases. Per germline, CDR1 SGHDN and CDR2 FVKESK. The CDR3 extends over 15 amino acids. CDR3 nucleotides: TGTGCCAGCAGCCCCAGACAGGGCATTAACTTTGGCTACACCTTC. Its protein is CASSPRQGINFGYTF.

This clonotype was seen repeatedly, ten times or more. The chain recombines TRBV20-1 with TRBJ2-1, with 8 bases aligning to TRBD2. This CDR3 contains 14 residues. Looked up from germline, CDR1 is DFQATT and CDR2 is SNEGSKA (reference sequence). V lost 3 bases, J lost 3 bases, and 4 bases stayed unmatched. CDR3 sequence (DNA): TGCAGTGCTAGCGGGAGGGCCAGCTACAATGAGCAGTTCTTC. It yields the protein CSASGRASYNEQFF.

This clonotype was seen a handful of times. The rearrangement uses TRBV20-1 and TRBJ2-2, with D perhaps TRBD1 or TRBD2 (6 bases each). Germline V CDR1 and CDR2: DFQATT, SNEGSKA (reference sequence). The length of the CDR3 is 15 residues. The V end was cut by 0 bases, the J end by 7 bases, with 15 bases between. DNA of the CDR3: TGCAGTGCTAGAGATTTAAGGGGGGCAGGCGGGGAGCTGTTTTTT. It codes for CSARDLRGAGGELFF.

This clonotype was recorded many times. The chain is built from TRBV27 and TRBJ2-3; 8 bases agree with TRBD2. The germline gives CDR1 MNHEY, CDR2 SMNVEV (reference sequence). The CDR3 contains 14 residues. Trimming at V came to 2 bases and at J to 4 bases, leaving 2 bases not matched to a gene. In nucleotides, the CDR3 is TGTGCCAGCAGTTTAGGACTAGCCTCAGATACGCAGTATTTT. This gives the protein CASSLGLASDTQYF.

The table lists this clonotype with many counts. The chain couples TRBV14 to TRBJ2-1; 12 nucleotides line up with TRBD2. Looked up from germline, CDR1 is SGHDN and CDR2 is FVKESK. CDR3 length: 13 residues. The trim removed 8 bases at V and 7 bases at J, leaving 3 bases unmatched. This CDR3 reads CASQTSGGNEQFF. The DNA for the CDR3 is TGTGCCAGCCAGACTAGCGGGGGTAATGAGCAGTTCTTC.

J is TRBJ2-2 and V is TRBV7-2; 8 positions match TRBD1. Germline assignment: CDR1 SGHTA and CDR2 FQGNSA. The CDR3 length is 14 residues. The junction had 2 bases not matched to a gene; V was cut back by 4 bases and J by 4 bases. CDR3 in DNA: TGTGCCAGCAGCTACACAGGGGGCACCGGGGAGCTGTTTTTT. It codes for CASSYTGGTGELFF.

This clonotype was seen ten or more times. The V and J genes are TRBV20-1 and TRBJ2-1, with 9 bases aligning to TRBD1. The trim removed 7 bases at V and 6 bases at J, leaving 4 bases unmatched. The CDR3 covers 12 residues. Germline-derived CDR1 and CDR2 are DFQATT and SNEGSKA (reference sequence). CDR3 amino acids: CSVQQGANEQFF. CDR3 in DNA: TGCAGTGTTCAACAGGGGGCCAATGAGCAGTTCTTC.

This clonotype was seen at least ten times. The rearrangement joins TRBV13 to TRBJ2-2; tentatively, D is TRBD1 or TRBD2 (6 bases each). The CDR3 consists of 16 residues. Germline CDR1 reads PRHDT; CDR2 reads FYEKMQ (reference sequence). Trimming removed 5 bases at V and 1 base at J, with 14 bases between. The CDR3 here is CASSVGAGKNTGELFF. CDR3 nucleotide sequence: TGTGCCAGCAGCGTGGGGGCGGGGAAGAACACCGGGGAGCTGTTTTTT.

This clonotype has a handful of counts. This chain connects TRBV3-1 to TRBJ1-5; D not resolved. The ends were cut back, 1 base at V and 4 bases at J, with 17 bases in the middle. Germline loops: CDR1 LGHDT, CDR2 YNNKEL (reference sequence). The CDR3 has 17 residues. This CDR3 is CASSQAPGSATNQPQHF. CDR3 sequence (DNA): TGTGCCAGCAGCCAAGCGCCCGGGTCAGCCACAAATCAGCCCCAGCATTTT.

The chain couples TRBV15 to TRBJ2-2; 7 bases fit TRBD1. There are 16 residues in the CDR3. Germline-derived CDR1 and CDR2 are LNHNV and YYDKDF (reference sequence). Unmatched junction bases numbered 6, after V lost 0 bases and J lost 5 bases. CDR3 in amino acids: CATSRDETGKTGELFF. CDR3 DNA sequence: TGTGCCACCAGCAGAGATGAGACAGGGAAAACCGGGGAGCTGTTTTTT.

This clonotype has a count of ten or more. The rearrangement joins TRBV7-9 to TRBJ1-3; D gene uncertain. CDR1 and CDR2 from the germline V gene are SEHNR and FQNEAQ (reference sequence). The CDR3 contains 13 residues. V was cut by 3 bases and J by 5 bases, with 8 bases left in between. The CDR3 sequence: CASSLGGRNTIYF. The CDR3 DNA reads TGTGCCAGCAGCTTGGGAGGCCGAAACACCATATATTTT.

This clonotype was recorded at least ten times. The chain is built from TRBV20-1 and TRBJ1-6, with 10 bases lining up with TRBD1. The CDR3 consists of 13 residues. Germline V CDR1 and CDR2: DFQATT, SNEGSKA (reference sequence). Losses at the gene ends were 6 bases for V and 14 bases for J; bases not matched to a gene: 10. For the CDR3, the DNA is TGCAGTGCCGATCAGACAGGGGGCAAAACCCTCCACTTT. Its translation: CSADQTGGKTLHF.

The V gene is TRBV6-5, the J gene TRBJ1-4; D gene unclear. CDR3 length: 14 amino acids. Germline assignment: CDR1 MNHEY and CDR2 SVGAGI. Trimming removed 5 bases at V and 4 bases at J, with 11 bases between. CDR3 loop: CASSRTVGNEKLFF. The DNA for the CDR3 is TGTGCCAGCAGTCGGACGGTCGGTAATGAAAAACTGTTTTTT.

This sequence joins TRBV5-4 and TRBJ2-3; the D gene is possibly TRBD2 (5 bases). V shed 2 bases and J shed 1 base, with 11 bases lying between them. The germline V gene has CDR1 SGHNT and CDR2 YYREEE (reference sequence). The CDR3 consists of 15 residues. CDR3 bases: TGTGCCAGCAGCTTAAAACGGACTCGCACAGATACGCAGTATTTT. It specifies CASSLKRTRTDTQYF.

The rearrangement uses TRBV7-2 and TRBJ1-1; D not resolved. The V end was cut by 2 bases, the J end by 2 bases, with 6 bases between. This CDR3 comprises 13 residues. Germline CDR1 reads SGHTA; CDR2 reads FQGNSA. The CDR3 is CASSLRRNTEAFF. DNA for the CDR3: TGTGCCAGCAGCTTAAGGCGAAACACTGAAGCTTTCTTT.

This clonotype has a handful of counts. The chain carries TRBV5-1 and TRBJ2-3; the D call may be TRBD1 or TRBD2 (5 bases each). Germline CDR1 reads SGHRS; CDR2 reads YFSETQ. CDR3 length: 14 amino acids. Trimming took off 4 bases at V and 2 bases at J, with 11 bases between the two ends. The CDR3, as DNA: TGCGCCAGCAGCAAGGGGACCGACACAGATACGCAGTATTTT. Amino acids: CASSKGTDTDTQYF.

This clonotype was observed many times. This rearrangement joins TRBV6-1 to TRBJ2-1, with 8 bases aligning to TRBD1. This CDR3 has 14 residues. Germline values: CDR1 MNHNS, CDR2 SASEGT. J lost 5 bases, V lost 11 bases, and 11 bases had no gene match. CDR3 sequence: CAGTDRERDNEQFF. The CDR3 nucleotides read TGTGCCGGTACGGACAGGGAAAGGGACAATGAGCAGTTCTTC.

This clonotype showed up many times. The V and J genes are TRBV20-1 and TRBJ2-2, with TRBD1 matching over 7 bases. The length of the CDR3 is 16 residues. V dropped 2 bases and J dropped 6; count of bases not matched to a gene: 12. Germline V CDR1 and CDR2: DFQATT, SNEGSKA (reference sequence). This chain's CDR3 is CSARPTKIDRAGELFF. CDR3 DNA: TGCAGTGCTAGACCGACGAAAATAGACAGGGCCGGGGAGCTGTTTTTT.

The sample holds a few counts of this clonotype. The chain links TRBV7-2 to TRBJ1-6; D remains unclear. V lost 0 bases and J 0 bases, leaving 6 bases between the germline ends. The CDR3 sequence is 16 residues long. CDR1 and CDR2 (germline): SGHTA, FQGNSA. As DNA, the CDR3 is TGTGCCAGCAGCTTAGCCAGCAGCTCCTATAATTCACCCCTCCACTTT. The encoded protein is CASSLASSSYNSPLHF. Combining the CDR3 with reference TRBV7-2 and TRBJ1-6 gives the whole variable domain GAGVSQSPSNKVTEKGKDVELRCDPISGHTALYWYRQSLGQGLEFLIYFQGNSAPDKSGLPSDRFSAERTGGSVSTLTIQRTQQEDSAVYLCASSLASSSYNSPLHFGNGTRLTVT.

Many counts were recorded for this clonotype. The gene calls are TRBV13 and TRBJ2-7; 8 bases are shared with TRBD1. The V gene end was trimmed by 0 bases and the J gene end by 6 bases; junction bases not matched to a gene: 7. Looked up from germline, CDR1 is PRHDT and CDR2 is FYEKMQ (reference sequence). The CDR3 length is 15 residues. DNA for the CDR3: TGTGCCAGCAGCTTAGGTGGACAGGGAGGTCTCGAGCAGTACTTC. This encodes CASSLGGQGGLEQYF. Complete variable domain (other parts from reference TRBV13 and TRBJ2-7): AAGVIQSPRHLIKEKRETATLKCYPIPRHDTVYWYQQGPGQDPQFLISFYEKMQSDKGSIPDRFSAQQFSDYHSELNMSSLELGDSALYFCASSLGGQGGLEQYFGPGTRLTVT.